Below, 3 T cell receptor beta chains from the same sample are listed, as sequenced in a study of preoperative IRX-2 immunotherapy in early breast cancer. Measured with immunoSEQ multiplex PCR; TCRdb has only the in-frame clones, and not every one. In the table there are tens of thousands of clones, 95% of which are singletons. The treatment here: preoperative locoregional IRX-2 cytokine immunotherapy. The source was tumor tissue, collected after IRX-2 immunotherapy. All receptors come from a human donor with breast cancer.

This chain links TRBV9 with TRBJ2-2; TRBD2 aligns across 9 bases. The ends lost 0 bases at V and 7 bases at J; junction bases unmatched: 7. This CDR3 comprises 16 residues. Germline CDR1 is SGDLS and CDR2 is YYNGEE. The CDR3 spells CASSVGVAGVFGELFF. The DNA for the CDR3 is TGTGCCAGCAGCGTAGGAGTAGCGGGAGTTTTCGGGGAGCTGTTTTTT.

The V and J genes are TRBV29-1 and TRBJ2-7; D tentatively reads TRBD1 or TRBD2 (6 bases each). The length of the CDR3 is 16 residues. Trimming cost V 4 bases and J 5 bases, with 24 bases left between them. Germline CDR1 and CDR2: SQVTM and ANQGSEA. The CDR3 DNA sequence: TGCAGCGTTGGGAGCGAGGGGGGCGTGTACTTCGACGAGCAGTACTTC. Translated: CSVGSEGGVYFDEQYF.

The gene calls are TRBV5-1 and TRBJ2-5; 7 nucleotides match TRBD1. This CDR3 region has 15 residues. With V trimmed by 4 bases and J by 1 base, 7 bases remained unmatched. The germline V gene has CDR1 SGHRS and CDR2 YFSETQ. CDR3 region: CASSDSRDSQETQYF. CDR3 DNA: TGCGCCAGCAGCGACAGTCGGGACAGCCAAGAGACCCAGTACTTC.